These 19 T cell receptor beta chains share one sample of origin, sequenced in a study of response to subunit inactivated influenza vaccine (dated by TCRdb to the late 2010s). Receptor libraries were prepared by RT-PCR. The sequencer was an Illumina HiSeq 2500. TCRdb handled the public reads itself, with Q25 trimming in fastp and clone calling in MiXCR, and kept productive beta chains. Each record represents a unique CDR3 protein, reported with the most common genes and DNA among its rows. Within this sample are around 570,000 distinct CDR3 sequences, with around 8% of them counted one time only. Of the sample, roughly 13% is held by the ten largest clones. The sample was PBMCs from blood, taken roughly 24 months after vaccination. The source of these receptors is a man aged 45 to 70 who received an inactivated influenza vaccine. Donor details come from another sample of the same person, matched by shared clones.

This clonotype was seen only a few times. The chain carries TRBV7-6 and TRBJ1-4; no definite D call. This CDR3 comprises 15 residues. The germline V and J ends were trimmed by 1 base and 7 bases, with 13 bases remaining between them. From germline, CDR1 is SGHVS and CDR2 FNYEAQ. Here the CDR3 reads CASSLDNSLVEKLFF. DNA of the CDR3: TGTGCCAGCAGCTTAGATAACAGCTTGGTTGAAAAACTGTTTTTT. The full variable domain, rest sourced from reference TRBV7-6 and TRBJ1-4, is GAGVSQSPRYKVTKRGQDVALRCDPISGHVSLYWYRQALGQGPEFLTYFNYEAQQDKSGLPNDRFSAERPEGSISTLTIQRTEQRDSAMYRCASSLDNSLVEKLFFGSGTQLSVL.

This clonotype turned up a few times. The rearrangement joins TRBV20-1 to TRBJ1-1; tentatively, D is TRBD1 (5 bases). This CDR3 has 15 amino acids. Trimming left V 3 bases short and J 4 bases short, with 18 bases between. Germline-derived CDR1 and CDR2 are DFQATT and SNEGSKA (reference sequence). The CDR3 coding sequence is TGCAGTGCTAGGGCCGGAGGGGCTGAGAGCACTGAAGCTTTCTTT. Its protein product is CSARAGGAESTEAFF.

Ten or more counts support this clonotype. CDR3 DNA sequence: TGCAGTGCTAGCCGCCAGCCAGCACAGGAATCCTACGAGCAGTACTTC. Its translation: CSASRQPAQESYEQYF. The rearrangement links TRBV20-1 to TRBJ2-7; D might be TRBD1 (5 bases). Germline CDR1 and CDR2: DFQATT and SNEGSKA (reference sequence). The CDR3 has 16 residues. Trimming took off 3 bases at V and 1 base at J, with 19 bases between the two ends.

This clonotype was detected many times. The J gene is TRBJ2-1, the V gene TRBV20-1, with 11 nucleotides matching TRBD2. Germline V gene data show CDR1 as DFQATT and CDR2 as SNEGSKA (reference sequence). This CDR3 is built from 13 residues. The J segment lost 3 bases and the V segment lost 7 bases, leaving 2 bases of the junction unmatched. The CDR3 here is CSVGTSGYNEQFF. The CDR3 region has the DNA TGCAGTGTTGGGACTAGCGGCTACAATGAGCAGTTCTTC.

This clonotype was recorded at least ten times. V and J are TRBV27 and TRBJ2-5; no definite D call. The CDR3 is 14 amino acids. Germline-derived CDR1 and CDR2 are MNHEY and SMNVEV (reference sequence). The V end lost 10 bases, the J end lost 2 bases, and 17 bases lay between the germline ends. CDR3 in amino acids: CATKKQAIQETQYF. CDR3 sequence (DNA): TGTGCCACCAAAAAACAAGCGATTCAAGAGACCCAGTACTTC.

There are a few counts of this clonotype. V and J are TRBV11-2 and TRBJ2-3, with 10 bases lining up with TRBD2. J was trimmed by 1 base and V by 8 bases; bases with no gene match: 6. There are 15 residues in the CDR3. Germline assignment: CDR1 SGHAT and CDR2 FQNNGV. CDR3 amino acids: CASDPTSGRTDTQYF. The CDR3 region has the DNA TGTGCCAGCGACCCGACTAGCGGGCGCACAGATACGCAGTATTTT.

The table lists this clonotype with many counts. The chain is built from TRBV5-6 and TRBJ1-5; D uncertain. The CDR3 is 13 amino acids. Trimming removed 4 bases at V and 4 bases at J, with 9 bases between. Germline lookup yields CDR1 SGHDT and CDR2 YYEEEE. CDR3 sequence reads: CASSPGLNQPQHF. The CDR3, as DNA: TGTGCCAGCAGCCCTGGCCTAAATCAGCCCCAGCATTTT.

The J gene is TRBJ1-6, the V gene TRBV20-1; tentative D call: TRBD1 (5 bases). There are 16 residues in the CDR3. In germline, CDR1 is DFQATT, CDR2 SNEGSKA (reference sequence). Trimming shortened V by 3 bases and J by 4 bases, and 16 bases separated the two germline ends. The CDR3 spells CSASHEGVSYNSPLHF. The CDR3 DNA reads TGCAGTGCTAGTCACGAAGGGGTTTCGTATAATTCACCCCTCCACTTT.

The chain uses TRBV11-2 and TRBJ2-1; D might be TRBD1 (6 bases). CDR3 length: 14 amino acids. Germline assignment: CDR1 SGHAT and CDR2 FQNNGV. Trimming pared 4 bases from V and 6 bases from J, leaving 13 bases between. CDR3 nucleotides: TGTGCCAGCAGCTCAGGGACAATTTTCAATGAGCAGTTCTTC. Amino acids: CASSSGTIFNEQFF.

This clonotype was detected a few times. The chain recombines TRBV11-2 with TRBJ2-6, with 11 bases that match TRBD1. V dropped 5 bases and J dropped 0; count of bases not matched to a gene: 3. Per the germline V gene, CDR1 is SGHAT and CDR2 is FQNNGV. This CDR3 comprises 17 residues. CDR3 region: CASSGQGASSGANVLTF. For the CDR3, the DNA is TGTGCCAGCAGCGGACAGGGGGCCTCCTCTGGGGCCAACGTCCTGACTTTC.

V and J are TRBV27 and TRBJ2-1, with a tentative D call TRBD1 (6 bases). The CDR3 is 14 amino acids. From germline, CDR1 is MNHEY and CDR2 SMNVEV (reference sequence). Trimming took off 4 bases at V and 4 bases at J, with 11 bases between the two ends. The CDR3 sequence: CASSYGTSYNEQFF. Here the CDR3 DNA reads TGTGCCAGCAGTTACGGGACAAGTTACAATGAGCAGTTCTTC.

This clonotype was recorded a few times. The chain carries TRBV2 and TRBJ1-3; D is undetermined. The CDR3 is 11 residues long. CDR1 and CDR2 from the germline V gene are SNHLY and FYNNEI. Trimming pared 10 bases from V and 2 bases from J, leaving 6 bases between. CDR3 protein: CATGPGNTIYF. The CDR3 coding sequence is TGTGCCACCGGACCTGGAAACACCATATATTTT.

The table lists this clonotype with a few counts. The chain carries TRBV2 and TRBJ2-7; 9 bases agree with TRBD1. CDR1 and CDR2 (germline): SNHLY, FYNNEI. J was trimmed by 2 bases and V by 2 bases; bases with no gene match: 4. The CDR3 totals 15 residues. CDR3 amino acids: CASSERQGGPYEQYF. In DNA form, the CDR3 reads TGTGCCAGCAGTGAAAGACAGGGGGGTCCCTACGAGCAGTACTTC.

This chain uses TRBV5-1 with TRBJ2-7; TRBD1 aligns across 8 bases. The junction had 12 bases not matched to a gene; V was cut back by 4 bases and J by 6 bases. Germline CDR1 is SGHRS and CDR2 is YFSETQ. The CDR3 has 15 residues. This CDR3 is CASSPQSDRVGEQYF. For the CDR3, the DNA is TGCGCCAGCAGCCCCCAATCGGACAGGGTGGGCGAGCAGTACTTC.

This clonotype was detected only a few times. The genes are TRBV27 and TRBJ2-1; 7 nucleotides line up with TRBD2. Trimming cost V 5 bases and J 8 bases; bases outside gene matches: 18. This CDR3 comprises 17 residues. Germline loops: CDR1 MNHEY, CDR2 SMNVEV (reference sequence). The CDR3 protein is CASSHLTAGLPWDEQFF. CDR3 nucleotide sequence: TGTGCCAGCAGTCACCTTACAGCGGGGTTGCCCTGGGATGAGCAGTTCTTC.

The V call is TRBV24-1, the J call TRBJ2-7; no clear D. CDR3 length: 16 residues. Germline V gene lookup returns CDR1 KGHDR and CDR2 SFDVKD. Trimming cost V 0 bases and J 1 base, with 12 bases left between them. As DNA, the CDR3 is TGTGCCACCAGTGATTTGGGGATAAGACCTTCCTACGAGCAGTACTTC. Protein: CATSDLGIRPSYEQYF.

This clonotype came up a few times. The chain employs TRBV3-1 and TRBJ1-1; no clear D gene. The CDR3 sequence is 16 residues long. Germline assignment: CDR1 LGHDT and CDR2 YNNKEL (reference sequence). V was pared by 1 base and J by 1 base, with 13 bases between. This CDR3 reads CASSQARGVRNTEAFF. The CDR3 DNA reads TGTGCCAGCAGCCAAGCTCGCGGGGTGAGGAACACTGAAGCTTTCTTT.

In this sample, this clonotype turned up a few times. The V gene is TRBV5-5, the J gene TRBJ2-1; 7 bases are shared with TRBD2. V lost 0 bases and J lost 3; bases outside the gene matches: 3. Germline loops: CDR1 SGHKS, CDR2 YYEKEE (reference sequence). The CDR3 is made up of 15 amino acids. CDR3 sequence: CASSLEPSGYNEQFF. The CDR3 DNA reads TGTGCCAGCAGCTTGGAGCCTAGCGGCTACAATGAGCAGTTCTTC.

The rearrangement links TRBV25-1 to TRBJ2-3, with 10 bases that match TRBD2. The V gene end was trimmed by 3 bases and the J gene end by 3 bases; junction bases not matched to a gene: 12. The CDR3 length is 18 residues. Germline loops: CDR1 MGHDK, CDR2 SYGVNS. The CDR3 sequence: CASSDWGSLAGLTDTQYF. The CDR3 DNA sequence: TGTGCCAGCAGTGATTGGGGGTCACTAGCGGGATTGACAGATACGCAGTATTTT.